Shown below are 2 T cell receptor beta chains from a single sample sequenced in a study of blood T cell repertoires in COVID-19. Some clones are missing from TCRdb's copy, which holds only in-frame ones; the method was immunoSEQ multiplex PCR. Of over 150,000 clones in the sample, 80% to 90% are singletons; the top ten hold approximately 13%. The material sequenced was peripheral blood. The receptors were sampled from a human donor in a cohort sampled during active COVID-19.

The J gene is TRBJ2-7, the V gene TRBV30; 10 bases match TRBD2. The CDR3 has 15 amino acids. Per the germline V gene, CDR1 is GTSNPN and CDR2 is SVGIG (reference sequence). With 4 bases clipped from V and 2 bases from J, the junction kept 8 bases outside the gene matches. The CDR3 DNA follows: TGTGCCTGGACGGTAGCGGGAGGTAAAGCCTACGAGCAGTACTTC. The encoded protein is CAWTVAGGKAYEQYF. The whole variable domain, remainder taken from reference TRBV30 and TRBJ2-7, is SQTIHQWPATLVQPVGSPLSLECTVEGTSNPNLYWYRQAAGRGLQLLFYSVGIGQISSEVPQNLSASRPQDRQFILSSKKLLLSDSGFYLCAWTVAGGKAYEQYFGPGTRLTVT.

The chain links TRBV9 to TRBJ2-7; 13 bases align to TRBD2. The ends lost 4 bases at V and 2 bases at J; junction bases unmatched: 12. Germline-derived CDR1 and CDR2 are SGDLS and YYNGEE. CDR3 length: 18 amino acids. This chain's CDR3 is CASSPGLAGSERPYEQYF. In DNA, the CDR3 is TGTGCCAGCAGCCCGGGACTAGCGGGATCGGAACGCCCCTACGAGCAGTACTTC.